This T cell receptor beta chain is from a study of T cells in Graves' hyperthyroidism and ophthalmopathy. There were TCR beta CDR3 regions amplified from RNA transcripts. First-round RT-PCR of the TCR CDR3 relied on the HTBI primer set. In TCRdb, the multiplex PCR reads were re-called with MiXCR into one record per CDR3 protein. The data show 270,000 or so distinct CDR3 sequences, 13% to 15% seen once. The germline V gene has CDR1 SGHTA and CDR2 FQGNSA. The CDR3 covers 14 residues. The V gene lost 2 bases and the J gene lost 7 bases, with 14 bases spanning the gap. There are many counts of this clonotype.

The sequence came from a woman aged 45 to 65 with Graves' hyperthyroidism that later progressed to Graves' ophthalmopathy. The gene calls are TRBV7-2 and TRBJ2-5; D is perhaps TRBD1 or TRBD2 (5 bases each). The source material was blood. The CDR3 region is CASSLNRGEGTQYF. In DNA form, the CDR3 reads TGTGCCAGCAGCTTAAATCGAGGGGAAGGGACCCAGTACTTC.